This T cell receptor (beta chain) was sequenced during a study of shared clonotypes between healthy human individuals. The sample holds a few counts of this clone. Its cognate antigen is unknown. This sample also contains other DNA sequences that code for the same CDR3. Study outcomes and limitations: Larger richness was generally estimated for naive than memory subsets. Clonotypes shared by all four sorted-subset donors had higher generation probabilities than non-shared clonotypes.

The data were produced by immunoSEQ multiplex PCR, yet TCRdb's version contains in-frame clones alone and is incomplete. The data contain around 2.1 million clones, 85% to 95% of them singletons. Selected positively for CCR7 and CD45RO-negative, naive CD8 cells excluded terminally differentiated effector memory CD45RA+ cells. Adults of Caucasian background living in Nashville, Tennessee made up all donors. The origin of this receptor is a man younger than 35 in good health. Some clones in this sample may be carry-over from other donors' samples. The sample comprised naive CD8+ T cells from PBMCs.

CDR3 amino acids: CASSLRGQPQHF. DNA of the CDR3: TGTGCCAGCAGCCTCCGGGGCCAGCCCCAGCATTTT. This chain joins TRBV7-8 and TRBJ1-5; D is possibly TRBD1 (5 bases). This CDR3 contains 12 residues. V shed 5 bases and J shed 7 bases, with 9 bases lying between them. Germline V gene data show CDR1 as SGHVS and CDR2 as FQNEAQ.